The T cell receptor beta chain described here comes from a study of beta chain features in type 1 diabetes. Study observations and caveats: Cells that show high TCR expression could be over-represented by cDNA sequencing. Shortening of TCRB CDR3s, moderate but significant, appeared in all four CD4+ subsets of Type 1 diabetes patients. Patients with type 1 diabetes carried fewer insertions and had more deletions at their VDJ junctions.

The entirety of the isolated RNA underwent reverse transcription, so expressed TCRB transcripts were sequenced. TCRdb keeps only in-frame clones here, not all; method: immunoSEQ multiplex PCR. The repertoire holds hundreds of thousands of clones, with around 15% as singletons. Concerning this clone itself: What it binds is not known.

The CDR3 is 14 amino acids. The germline CDR1 and CDR2 sequences are SGHDN and FVKESK. The V gene end was trimmed by 6 bases and the J gene end by 10 bases; junction bases not matched to a gene: 14. The material sequenced was naive CD4+ T cells from blood. The TCR originated in a man aged 18 to 35 with type 1 diabetes. This chain connects TRBV14 to TRBJ1-2, with TRBD1 matching over 7 bases. CDR3 loop: CASRYRDSLRDYTF. As DNA, the CDR3 is TGTGCCAGCAGATATAGGGACAGCTTGAGAGACTACACCTTC.